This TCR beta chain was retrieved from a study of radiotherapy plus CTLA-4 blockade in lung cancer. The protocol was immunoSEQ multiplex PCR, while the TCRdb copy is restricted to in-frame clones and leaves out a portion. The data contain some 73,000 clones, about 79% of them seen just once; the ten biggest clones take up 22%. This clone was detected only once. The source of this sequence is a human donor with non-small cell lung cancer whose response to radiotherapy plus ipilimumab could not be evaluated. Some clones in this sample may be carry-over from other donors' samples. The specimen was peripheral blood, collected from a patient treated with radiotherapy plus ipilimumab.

DNA for the CDR3: TGTGCCAGCAGTGATAGGGGGGGGGTTGACACCGGGGAGCTGTTTTTT. Amino acids: CASSDRGGVDTGELFF. The chain has TRBV6-1 and TRBJ2-2, with a weak D call TRBD2 (7 bases). From germline, CDR1 is MNHNS and CDR2 SASEGT. The CDR3 is 16 residues long. V lost 3 bases and J lost 3, with 14 bases in between.